This is a list of T cell receptor beta chains from one sample in a study of T-cell reconstitution after alpha-beta-depleted transplantation in children. Via MiXCR, TCRdb re-called the PCR reads, giving one row per CDR3 protein. The sample has roughly 590,000 distinct CDR3 sequences; around 16% are singletons. Sample: PBMCs from the stem cell graft donor, taken from the stem cell graft. These receptor sequences come from a human donor who donated a stem cell graft to a child with acute myeloid leukemia. CDR3s include the opening cysteine and the closing phenylalanine or tryptophan. Each record gives: D gene, J gene, clone size, V gene, CDR3 protein, CDR3 DNA. The D gene is left open where the match is weak. Not every row has a clone size; where given, it reads once, few, many or a size class.

>NA|TRBJ2-2|NA|TRBV20-1
CSASRAAAGRTGEPFF
TGCAGTGCTAGTCGGGCGGCAGCTGGTCGCACCGGGGAGCCGTTTTTT
>NA|TRBJ2-7|few|TRBV5-4
CASKQDSSYEQYF
TGTGCCAGCAAACAGGACTCCTCCTACGAGCAGTACTTC
>TRBD1|TRBJ2-7|NA|TRBV12-3/TRBV12-4
CASRPGTGVDEQYF
TGTGCCAGCAGGCCCGGGACAGGGGTTGACGAGCAGTACTTC
>NA|TRBJ1-5|NA|TRBV4-1
CASSHLYNPYSNQPQHF
TGCGCCAGCAGCCATCTCTATAACCCTTATAGCAATCAGCCCCAGCATTTT
>NA|TRBJ2-7|few|TRBV6-5
CASSYSLGISSYEQYF
TGTGCCAGCAGTTACTCTTTGGGGATCAGCTCCTACGAGCAGTACTTC
>NA|TRBJ2-1|many|TRBV12-3/TRBV12-4
CASSLAPRSRSYNEQFF
TGTGCCAGCAGTTTAGCCCCCCGCTCTCGCTCCTACAATGAGCAGTTCTTC
>TRBD1|TRBJ2-7|many|TRBV7-8
CASSFGQGVYEQYF
TGTGCCAGCAGCTTCGGACAGGGAGTCTACGAGCAGTACTTC
>NA|TRBJ2-3|NA|TRBV10-1
CASFARDSDTQYF
TGCGCCAGCTTCGCCCGGGATTCCGATACGCAGTATTTT
>NA|TRBJ1-5|few|TRBV4-1
CASSQDEGPQHF
TGCGCCAGCAGCCAAGATGAGGGGCCCCAGCATTTT
>NA|TRBJ1-5|NA|TRBV6-1
CASAREDDNQPQHF
TGTGCCAGCGCCCGGGAGGACGATAATCAGCCCCAGCATTTT
>TRBD1|TRBJ2-7|many|TRBV15
CATSGRTGSSYEQYF
TGTGCCACCAGCGGTCGGACAGGGAGTAGCTACGAGCAGTACTTC
>NA|TRBJ2-1|many|TRBV5-1
CASSFTGKRPLHEQFF
TGCGCCAGCAGCTTTACAGGGAAAAGACCTCTACATGAGCAGTTCTTC
>NA|TRBJ2-5|NA|TRBV25-1
CASSEEPGRPLWETQYF
TGTGCCAGCAGTGAGGAGCCGGGACGCCCTTTATGGGAGACCCAGTACTTC
>TRBD2|TRBJ2-5|NA|TRBV9
CASNPGLLGETQYF
TGTGCCAGCAACCCGGGACTACTGGGGGAGACCCAGTACTTC
>NA|TRBJ1-2|many|TRBV20-1
CSAAGESNGYTF
TGCAGTGCCGCGGGAGAGAGTAATGGCTACACCTTC
>NA|TRBJ2-5|NA|TRBV7-9
CASSFARNFEGTQYF
TGTGCCAGCAGCTTTGCCCGAAACTTCGAGGGGACCCAGTACTTC
>NA|TRBJ2-7|few|TRBV20-1
CSARAAALGEQYF
TGCAGTGCCCGGGCTGCTGCCCTGGGTGAGCAGTACTTC
>NA|TRBJ1-4|few|TRBV5-1
CASSSVGPGPEKLFF
TGCGCCAGCAGCTCAGTTGGTCCAGGTCCGGAAAAACTGTTTTTT
>TRBD2|TRBJ2-5|few|TRBV20-1
CSARALGSGGAVEETQYF
TGCAGTGCTAGAGCCTTAGGGAGCGGGGGGGCCGTTGAGGAGACCCAGTACTTC
>TRBD1|TRBJ2-2|few|TRBV5-1
CASSLALGTDTGELFF
TGCGCCAGCAGCTTGGCCCTGGGGACAGACACCGGGGAGCTGTTTTTT
>NA|TRBJ2-7|few|TRBV4-3
CASSHFSRSYEQYF
TGCGCCAGCAGCCATTTTTCGCGCTCCTACGAGCAGTACTTC
>NA|TRBJ2-2|many|TRBV20-1
CSASGRKNTGELFF
TGCAGTGCTAGTGGCAGGAAGAACACCGGGGAGCTGTTTTTT
>NA|TRBJ1-1|many|TRBV20-1
CSARLRLNTEAFF
TGCAGTGCTAGATTAAGGTTAAACACTGAAGCTTTCTTT